Each of the 13 T cell receptor beta chains below was sequenced from the same sample in a study of blood T cell repertoires in COVID-19. Profiled with immunoSEQ multiplex PCR; TCRdb holds only in-frame clones, not every one. Counted here are about 160,000 clones, about three quarters occurring once; the ten biggest clones make up about 3%. Sequenced material: peripheral blood. The receptors were sampled from a man aged 65-85 years with acute or convalescent COVID-19.

In regard to this clone: Distinct nucleotide sequences in the sample also encode this CDR3. The chain employs TRBV5-1 and TRBJ2-3; perhaps TRBD2 as D (5 bases). The CDR3 has 15 residues. V lost 1 base, J lost 1 base, and 10 bases lay in between. In germline, CDR1 is SGHRS, CDR2 YFSETQ. In nucleotides, the CDR3 is TGCGCCAGCAGCTTGAGAGGGCTCGGCACAGATACGCAGTATTTT. Translated: CASSLRGLGTDTQYF.

The CDR3: CASSLLTEYEQYF. In DNA form, the CDR3 reads TGTGCCAGCAGTTTATTGACAGAATACGAGCAGTACTTC. This rearrangement joins TRBV28 to TRBJ2-7; possible D gene TRBD1, 5 bases. The CDR3 totals 13 residues. V dropped 1 base and J dropped 4 bases, with 8 bases sitting between them. The germline V gene has CDR1 MDHEN and CDR2 SYDVKM.

This chain uses TRBV18 with TRBJ1-1; D is undetermined. This CDR3 comprises 14 residues. Germline V gene sequence: CDR1 KGHSH, CDR2 LQKENI. The V end lost 1 base, the J end lost 2 bases, and 8 bases lay between the germline ends. The DNA for the CDR3 is TGTGCCAGCTCACCACGCGAGGATAACACTGAAGCTTTCTTT. Encoded protein: CASSPREDNTEAFF.

The chain recombines TRBV4-2 with TRBJ1-4, with D tentatively TRBD1 (5 bases). Germline CDR1 reads LGHNA; CDR2 reads YNFKEQ. The CDR3 consists of 16 residues. V lost 0 bases, J lost 6 bases, and 14 bases lay in between. The CDR3 loop is CASSQDRFGGDEKLFF. CDR3 DNA: TGTGCCAGCAGCCAAGACAGATTTGGGGGGGATGAAAAACTGTTTTTT.

V and J are TRBV19 and TRBJ2-1; 13 positions agree with TRBD2. Trimming at V came to 6 bases and at J to 1 base, leaving 9 bases not matched to a gene. Germline values: CDR1 LNHDA, CDR2 SQIVND (reference sequence). The CDR3 loop spans 18 amino acids. CDR3 nucleotides: TGTGCCAGTAGCCAACCCCGGACTAGCGGGAGATCCTACAATGAGCAGTTCTTC. Translating gives CASSQPRTSGRSYNEQFF.

The rearrangement joins TRBV11-3 to TRBJ2-1, with 7 bases identical to TRBD1. Germline CDR1 and CDR2: SGHNT and YENEEA. The CDR3 covers 13 residues. V shed 2 bases, J shed 10 bases, and the junction held 5 bases outside the gene matches. The CDR3, as DNA: TGTGCCAGCAGCTTAATACAGGGGAACGAGCAGTTCTTC. Translated: CASSLIQGNEQFF.

This chain uses TRBV7-2 with TRBJ2-7; TRBD1 aligns across 12 bases. V was pared by 0 bases and J by 5 bases, with 8 bases of the junction left unmatched. Looked up from germline, CDR1 is SGHTA and CDR2 is FQGNSA. The CDR3 has 17 amino acids. The CDR3 DNA reads TGTGCCAGCAGCTTAGCGGGACAGGGGGCGCGTCCCGACGAGCAGTACTTC. This sequence encodes CASSLAGQGARPDEQYF.

The chain employs TRBV28 and TRBJ2-3, with TRBD1 matching 9 bases. With 4 bases clipped from V and 6 bases from J, the junction kept 11 bases outside the gene matches. Germline V gene sequence: CDR1 MDHEN, CDR2 SYDVKM. The CDR3 totals 16 residues. DNA for the CDR3: TGTGCCAGCAGTTCCCCGGGACAGGGCGTTGGGGATACGCAGTATTTT. This gives the protein CASSSPGQGVGDTQYF.

This clone was seen only a few times. CDR3 amino acids: CASSQQGTYEQYF. The DNA for the CDR3 is TGTGCCAGCAGCCAACAGGGGACCTACGAGCAGTACTTC. The chain carries TRBV5-5 and TRBJ2-7; 7 bases match TRBD1. The CDR3 is 13 amino acids. Germline V gene data show CDR1 as SGHKS and CDR2 as YYEKEE (reference sequence). V trimming: 4 bases; J trimming: 2 bases; junction bases outside the gene matches: 3. Complete variable domain (other parts from reference TRBV5-5 and TRBJ2-7): DAGVTQSPTHLIKTRGQQVTLRCSPISGHKSVSWYQQVLGQGPQFIFQYYEKEERGRGNFPDRFSARQFPNYSSELNVNALLLGDSALYLCASSQQGTYEQYFGPGTRLTVT.

The chain couples TRBV5-1 to TRBJ2-2; no clear D. V lost 0 bases and J 6 bases, leaving 9 bases between the germline ends. The germline CDR1 and CDR2 sequences are SGHRS and YFSETQ. The CDR3 runs to 14 residues. The CDR3 nucleotides read TGCGCCAGCAGCTTGGAAGGCCAGGCCGGGGAGCTGTTTTTT. This sequence encodes CASSLEGQAGELFF.

The chain recombines TRBV19 with TRBJ2-7; TRBD2 matches at 9 bases. CDR1 is LNHDA, CDR2 SQIVND, per germline (reference sequence). The CDR3 sequence is 15 residues long. The J segment lost 2 bases and the V segment lost 3 bases, leaving 5 bases of the junction unmatched. The CDR3: CASSIQRGAPYEQYF. The CDR3 DNA is TGTGCCAGTAGTATTCAGCGGGGGGCCCCCTACGAGCAGTACTTC.

The chain links TRBV19 to TRBJ2-6; no clear D gene. V was clipped by 5 bases and J by 1 base, with 9 bases between them. Germline V gene data show CDR1 as LNHDA and CDR2 as SQIVND (reference sequence). The length of the CDR3 is 15 residues. The CDR3 DNA reads TGTGCCAGTAGTTCCAGGCAATCTGGGGCCAACGTCCTGACTTTC. Translation: CASSSRQSGANVLTF.

V is TRBV5-5 and J is TRBJ2-5; 7 bases line up with TRBD1. The CDR3 is 14 amino acids. CDR1 SGHKS and CDR2 YYEKEE come from the germline V gene (reference sequence). Trimming at V came to 4 bases and at J to 3 bases, leaving 6 bases not matched to a gene. The CDR3 spells CASSRYTGEETQYF. The CDR3 DNA follows: TGTGCCAGCAGCCGTTATACAGGGGAAGAGACCCAGTACTTC.